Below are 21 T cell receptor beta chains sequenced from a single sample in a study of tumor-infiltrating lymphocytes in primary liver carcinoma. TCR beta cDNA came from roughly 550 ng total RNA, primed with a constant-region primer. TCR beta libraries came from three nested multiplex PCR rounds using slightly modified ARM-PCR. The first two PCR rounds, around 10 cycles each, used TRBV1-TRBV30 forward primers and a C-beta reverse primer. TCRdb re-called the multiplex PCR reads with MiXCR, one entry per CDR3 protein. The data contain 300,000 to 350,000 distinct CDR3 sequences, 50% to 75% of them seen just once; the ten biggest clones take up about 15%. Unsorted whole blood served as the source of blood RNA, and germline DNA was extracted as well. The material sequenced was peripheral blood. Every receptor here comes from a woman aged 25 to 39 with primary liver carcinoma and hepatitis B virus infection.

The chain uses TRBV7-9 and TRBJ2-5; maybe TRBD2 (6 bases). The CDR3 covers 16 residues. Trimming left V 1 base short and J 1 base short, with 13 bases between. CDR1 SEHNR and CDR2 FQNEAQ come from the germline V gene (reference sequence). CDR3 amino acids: CASSLGKGLPQETQYF. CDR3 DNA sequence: TGTGCCAGCAGCTTAGGCAAGGGACTGCCCCAAGAGACCCAGTACTTC.

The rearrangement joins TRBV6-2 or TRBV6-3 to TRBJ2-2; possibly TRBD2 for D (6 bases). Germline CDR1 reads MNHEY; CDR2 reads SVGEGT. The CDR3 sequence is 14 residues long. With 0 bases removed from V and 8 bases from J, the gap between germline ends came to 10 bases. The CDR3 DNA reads TGTGCCAGCAGTTACTCGGGGGGTCCTGGGGAGCTGTTTTTT. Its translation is CASSYSGGPGELFF.

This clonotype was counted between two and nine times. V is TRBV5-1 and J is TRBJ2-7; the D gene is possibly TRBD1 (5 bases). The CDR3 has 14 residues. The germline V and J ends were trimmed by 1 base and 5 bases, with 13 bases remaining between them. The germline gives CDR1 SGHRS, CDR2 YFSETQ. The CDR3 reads CASSLIMGQDEQYF. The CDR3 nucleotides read TGCGCCAGCAGCTTGATAATGGGGCAGGACGAGCAGTACTTC.

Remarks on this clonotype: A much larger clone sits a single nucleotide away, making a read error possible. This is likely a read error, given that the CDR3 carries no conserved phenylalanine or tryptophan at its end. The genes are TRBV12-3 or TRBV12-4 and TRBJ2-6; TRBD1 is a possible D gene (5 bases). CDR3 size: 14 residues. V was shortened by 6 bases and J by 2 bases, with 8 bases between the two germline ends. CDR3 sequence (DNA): TGTGCCAGCAGGAAAGGGGCTGGGGCCAACGTCCTGACTCTC. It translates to CASRKGAGANVLTL.

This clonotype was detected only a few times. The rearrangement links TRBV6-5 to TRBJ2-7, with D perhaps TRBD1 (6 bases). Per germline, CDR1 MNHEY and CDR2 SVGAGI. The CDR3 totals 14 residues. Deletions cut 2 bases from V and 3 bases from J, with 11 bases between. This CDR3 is CASSYKDSSYEQYF. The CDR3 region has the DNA TGTGCCAGCAGTTACAAGGACAGCAGCTACGAGCAGTACTTC.

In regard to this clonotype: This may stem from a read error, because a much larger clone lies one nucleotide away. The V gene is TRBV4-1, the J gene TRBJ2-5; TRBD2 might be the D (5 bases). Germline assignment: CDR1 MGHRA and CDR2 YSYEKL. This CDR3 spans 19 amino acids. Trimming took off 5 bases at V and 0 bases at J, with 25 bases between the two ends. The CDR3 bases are TGCGCCAGCAGCTTCCCTCGGGCGACCGGACCAGCGGACCAAGAGACCCAGTACTTC. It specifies CASSFPRATGPADQETQYF.

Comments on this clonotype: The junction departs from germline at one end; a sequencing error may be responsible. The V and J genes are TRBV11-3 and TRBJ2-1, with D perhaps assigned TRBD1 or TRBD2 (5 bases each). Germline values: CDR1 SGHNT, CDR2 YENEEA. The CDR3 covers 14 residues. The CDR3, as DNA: TGTGCCAGCAACTTATACGGGACGGGGAATGAGCAGTTATTC. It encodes CASNLYGTGNEQLF.

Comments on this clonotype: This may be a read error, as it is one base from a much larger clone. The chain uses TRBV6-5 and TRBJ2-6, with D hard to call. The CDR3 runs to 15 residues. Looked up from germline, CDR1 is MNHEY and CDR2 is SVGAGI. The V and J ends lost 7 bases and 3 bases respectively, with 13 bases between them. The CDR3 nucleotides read TGTGCCAGCATGTCACTCCAGTTTGGGGCCAACGTCCTGACTTTC. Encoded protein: CASMSLQFGANVLTF.

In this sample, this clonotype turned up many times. The CDR3 sequence is CASSYGPEETQYF. In DNA form, the CDR3 reads TGTGCCAGCAGTTATGGACCAGAGGAGACCCAGTACTTC. The rearrangement joins TRBV6-2 or TRBV6-3 to TRBJ2-5; no definite D call. The germline V gene has CDR1 MNHEY and CDR2 SVGEGT. The CDR3 has 13 amino acids. Trimming stripped 3 bases from V and 5 bases from J, with 10 bases between.

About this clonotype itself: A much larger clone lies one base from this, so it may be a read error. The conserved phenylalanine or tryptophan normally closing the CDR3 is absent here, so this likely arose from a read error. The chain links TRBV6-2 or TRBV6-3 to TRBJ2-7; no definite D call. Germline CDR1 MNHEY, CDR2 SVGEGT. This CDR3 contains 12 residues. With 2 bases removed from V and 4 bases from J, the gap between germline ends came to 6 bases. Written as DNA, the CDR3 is TGTGCCAGCAGTTACCGCTATTACGAGCAGTACTCC. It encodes CASSYRYYEQYS.

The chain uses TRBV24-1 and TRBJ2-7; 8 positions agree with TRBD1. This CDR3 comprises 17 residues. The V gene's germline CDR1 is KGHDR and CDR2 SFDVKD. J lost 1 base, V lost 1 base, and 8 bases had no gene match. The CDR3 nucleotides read TGTGCCACCAGTGATTTTGGCTGGCAGGGGGCTTCCTACGAGCAGTACTTC. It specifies CATSDFGWQGASYEQYF.

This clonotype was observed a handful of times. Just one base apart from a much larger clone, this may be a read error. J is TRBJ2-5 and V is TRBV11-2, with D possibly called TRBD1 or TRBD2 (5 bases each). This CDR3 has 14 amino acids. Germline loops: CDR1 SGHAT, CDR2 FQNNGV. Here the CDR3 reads CASSLALRSGTQHF. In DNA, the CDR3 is TGTGCCAGCAGCTTAGCTTTGCGATCGGGGACCCAGCACTTC.

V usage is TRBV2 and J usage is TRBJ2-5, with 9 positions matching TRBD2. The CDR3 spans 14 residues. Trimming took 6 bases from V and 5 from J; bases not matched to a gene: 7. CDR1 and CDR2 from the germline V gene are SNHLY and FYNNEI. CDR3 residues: CASSPGLALETQYF. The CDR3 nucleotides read TGTGCCAGCAGCCCCGGACTAGCGCTCGAGACCCAGTACTTC.

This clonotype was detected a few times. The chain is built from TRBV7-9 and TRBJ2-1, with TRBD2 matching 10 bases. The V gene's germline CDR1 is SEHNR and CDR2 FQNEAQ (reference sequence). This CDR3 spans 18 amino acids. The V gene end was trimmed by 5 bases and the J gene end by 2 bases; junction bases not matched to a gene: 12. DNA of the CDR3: TGTGCCAGCAGCCCCGCCCCAGGACTAGCGGAGACCTACAATGAGCAGTTCTTC. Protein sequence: CASSPAPGLAETYNEQFF.

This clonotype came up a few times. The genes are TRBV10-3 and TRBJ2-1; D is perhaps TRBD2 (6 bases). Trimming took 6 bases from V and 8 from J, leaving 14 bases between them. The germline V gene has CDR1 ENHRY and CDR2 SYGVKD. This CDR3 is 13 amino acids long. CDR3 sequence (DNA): TGTGCCATCAGCCTGACTAGTATCGATGAGCAGTTCTTC. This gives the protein CAISLTSIDEQFF.

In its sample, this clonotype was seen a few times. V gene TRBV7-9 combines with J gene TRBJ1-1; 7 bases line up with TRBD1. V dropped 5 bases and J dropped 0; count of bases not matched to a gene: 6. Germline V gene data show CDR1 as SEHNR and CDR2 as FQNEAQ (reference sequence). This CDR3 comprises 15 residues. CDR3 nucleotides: TGTGCCAGCAGCCCGGGACAGACTATGAACACTGAAGCTTTCTTT. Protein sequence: CASSPGQTMNTEAFF.

In DNA, the CDR3 is TGCAGCGCCCGAAGGTCGGGGGGAGGGACCCAGTACTTC. It codes for CSARRSGGGTQYF. This chain uses TRBV29-1 with TRBJ2-5, with 7 bases fitting TRBD2. The CDR3 loop spans 13 amino acids. The germline V gene encodes CDR1 SQVTM and CDR2 ANQGSEA. With V trimmed by 7 bases and J by 7 bases, 12 bases remained unmatched.

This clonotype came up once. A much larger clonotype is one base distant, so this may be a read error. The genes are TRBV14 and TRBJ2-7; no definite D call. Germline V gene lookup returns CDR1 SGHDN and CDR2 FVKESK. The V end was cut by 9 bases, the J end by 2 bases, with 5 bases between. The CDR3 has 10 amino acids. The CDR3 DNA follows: TGTGCCAGGGATGCCTACGAGCAGTACTTC. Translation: CARDAYEQYF.

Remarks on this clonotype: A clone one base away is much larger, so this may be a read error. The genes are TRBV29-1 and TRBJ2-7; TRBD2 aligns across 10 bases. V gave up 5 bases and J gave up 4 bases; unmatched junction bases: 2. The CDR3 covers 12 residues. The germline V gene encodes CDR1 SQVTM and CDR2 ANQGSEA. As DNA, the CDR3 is TGCAGCGTTAGCGGGAGGGTGTACGAGCAGTACTTC. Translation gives CSVSGRVYEQYF.

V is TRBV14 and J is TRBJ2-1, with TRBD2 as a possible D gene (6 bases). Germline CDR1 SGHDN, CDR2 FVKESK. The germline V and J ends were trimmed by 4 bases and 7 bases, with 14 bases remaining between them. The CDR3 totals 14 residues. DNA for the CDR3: TGTGCCAGCAGCCTTTGGAGGGCCGGGAATGAGCAGTTCTTC. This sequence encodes CASSLWRAGNEQFF.

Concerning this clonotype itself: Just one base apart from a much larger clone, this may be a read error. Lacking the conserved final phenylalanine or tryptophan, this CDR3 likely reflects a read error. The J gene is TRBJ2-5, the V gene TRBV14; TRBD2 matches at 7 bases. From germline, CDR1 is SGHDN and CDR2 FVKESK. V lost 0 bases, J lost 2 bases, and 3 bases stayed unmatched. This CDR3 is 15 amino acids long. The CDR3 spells CASSQDRREQETQYS. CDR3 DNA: TGTGCCAGCAGCCAAGACAGGCGGGAGCAAGAGACCCAGTACTCC.